This TCR beta chain emerged from a study of identical twins. General observations from the study: Cross-sectional statistical analysis was relied on for the conclusions, without the same donors being followed. For out-of-frame beta sequences, excess twin sharing was weaker.

Losses at the gene ends were 4 bases for V and 5 bases for J; bases not matched to a gene: 16. The CDR3 length is 20 residues. CDR1 and CDR2 (germline): SGHRS, YFSETQ. A universal primer site was added by template switching, and unique molecular identifiers were carried by the cDNA. TCRdb re-derived calls from the 5' RACE reads in MiXCR, one entry per CDR3 protein. The repertoire has more than 400,000 distinct CDR3 sequences, 12% to 15% of them found once; the top ten carry around 0.48%. As concerns this clonotype: Its antigen is unknown.

These data were also reused for a study on yellow fever vaccine responses in identical twins. From that second work: The T cell response to vaccination in identical twins was reportedly partly convergent and partly personalized.

Input material: CD4+ T cells sorted from blood. V gene TRBV5-1 combines with J gene TRBJ2-1; 15 bases line up with TRBD2. This clonotype was sampled from a woman aged 18-29 years in good health. In nucleotides, the CDR3 is TGCGCCAGCAGCGCCGCCGGACTAGCGGGAGGGGGGGTCCGGGACAATGAGCAGTTCTTC. Residues: CASSAAGLAGGGVRDNEQFF.